This TCR beta chain was recovered during a study of control samples from healthy donors and cancer patients. Clones were read by immunoSEQ multiplex PCR, and TCRdb kept only the in-frame ones, dropping some. The sample contains about 51,000 clones, over 85% of which appear only once. Trimming cost V 6 bases and J 1 base; bases outside gene matches: 8. CDR1 and CDR2 (germline): MDHEN, SYDVKM. The CDR3 sequence is 15 residues long. The chain employs TRBV28 and TRBJ2-7; TRBD1 aligns across 8 bases. Sample: PBMCs. This clonotype was obtained from a man in his forties with colorectal cancer. The CDR3 nucleotides read TGTGCCAGCAGCCATCGACAGGGGCTTTCCTACGAGCAGTACTTC. This sequence encodes CASSHRQGLSYEQYF.